This T cell receptor beta chain is drawn from a study of post-analysis software for immune sequencing data. Libraries were made from TCR beta cDNA, and they carried unique molecular identifiers. TCRdb ran MiXCR on the PCR reads and lists one entry per CDR3 protein. The sample contains 500,000 to 600,000 distinct CDR3 sequences, about 44% of which appear only once. The sequencing sample was made of blood. The sequence derives from a girl aged 10 to 17 with multiple sclerosis.

In nucleotides, the CDR3 is TGTGCCAGCAGTTTATACGGACTAGGAGAGAATGAGCAGTTCTTC. Translation: CASSLYGLGENEQFF. The chain joins TRBV12-3 or TRBV12-4 to TRBJ2-1; TRBD2 agrees at 7 bases. V lost 2 bases to trimming and J lost 7 bases; unmatched junction nucleotides: 8. The CDR3 sequence is 15 residues long.